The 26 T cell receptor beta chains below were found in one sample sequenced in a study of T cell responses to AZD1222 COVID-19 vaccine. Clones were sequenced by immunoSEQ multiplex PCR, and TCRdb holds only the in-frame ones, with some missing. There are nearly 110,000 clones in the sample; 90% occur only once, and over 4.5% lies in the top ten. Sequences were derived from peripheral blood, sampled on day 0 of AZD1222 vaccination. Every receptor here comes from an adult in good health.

The CDR3 spells CASSSYFSYEQYF. CDR3 coding DNA: TGTGCCAGCAGCTCGTATTTCTCCTACGAGCAGTACTTC. The rearrangement joins TRBV5-4 to TRBJ2-7, with no clear D. CDR1 and CDR2 from the germline V gene are SGHNT and YYREEE (reference sequence). This CDR3 is built from 13 residues. Trimming cost V 3 bases and J 0 bases, with 7 bases left between them.

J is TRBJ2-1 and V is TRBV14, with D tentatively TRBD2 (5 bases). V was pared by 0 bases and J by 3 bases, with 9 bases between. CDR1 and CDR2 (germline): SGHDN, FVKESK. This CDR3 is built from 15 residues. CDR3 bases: TGTGCCAGCAGCCAAGAGGTAGCGCGCTACAATGAGCAGTTCTTC. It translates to CASSQEVARYNEQFF.

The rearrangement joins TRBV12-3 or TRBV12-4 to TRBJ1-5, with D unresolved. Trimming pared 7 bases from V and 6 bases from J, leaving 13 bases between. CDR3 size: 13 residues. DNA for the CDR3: TGTGCCAGCACCCTCGGAGCCACTCAGCCCCAGCATTTT. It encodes CASTLGATQPQHF.

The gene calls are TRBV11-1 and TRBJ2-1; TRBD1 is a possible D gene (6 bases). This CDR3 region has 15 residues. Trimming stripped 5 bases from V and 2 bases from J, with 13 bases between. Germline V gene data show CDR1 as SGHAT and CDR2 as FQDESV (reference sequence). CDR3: CASSTRTVTYNEQFF. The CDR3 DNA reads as TGTGCCAGCAGCACTCGGACAGTTACCTACAATGAGCAGTTCTTC.

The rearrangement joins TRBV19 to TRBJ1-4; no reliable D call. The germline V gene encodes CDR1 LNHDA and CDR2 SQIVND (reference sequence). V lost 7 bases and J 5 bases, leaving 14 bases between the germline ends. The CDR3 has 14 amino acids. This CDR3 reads CASNLVGRNEKLFF. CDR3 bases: TGTGCCAGTAACCTAGTAGGAAGGAATGAAAAACTGTTTTTT.

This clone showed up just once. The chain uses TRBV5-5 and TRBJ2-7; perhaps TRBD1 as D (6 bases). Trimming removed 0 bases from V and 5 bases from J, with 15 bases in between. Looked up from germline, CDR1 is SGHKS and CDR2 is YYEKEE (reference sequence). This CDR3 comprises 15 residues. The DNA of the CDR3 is TGTGCCAGCAGCTTGGGGCTCAGGGGCTCTGACGAGCAGTACTTC. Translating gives CASSLGLRGSDEQYF. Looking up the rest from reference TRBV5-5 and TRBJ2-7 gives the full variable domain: DAGVTQSPTHLIKTRGQQVTLRCSPISGHKSVSWYQQVLGQGPQFIFQYYEKEERGRGNFPDRFSARQFPNYSSELNVNALLLGDSALYLCASSLGLRGSDEQYFGPGTRLTVT.

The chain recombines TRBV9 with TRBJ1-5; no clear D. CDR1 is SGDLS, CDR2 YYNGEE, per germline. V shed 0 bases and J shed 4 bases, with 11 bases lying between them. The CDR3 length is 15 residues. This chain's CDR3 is CASSVGPSANQPQHF. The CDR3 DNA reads TGTGCCAGCAGCGTAGGTCCTTCAGCGAATCAGCCCCAGCATTTT. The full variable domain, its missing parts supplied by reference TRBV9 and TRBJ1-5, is DSGVTQTPKHLITATGQRVTLRCSPRSGDLSVYWYQQSLDQGLQFLIQYYNGEERAKGNILERFSAQQFPDLHSELNLSSLELGDSALYFCASSVGPSANQPQHFGDGTRLSIL.

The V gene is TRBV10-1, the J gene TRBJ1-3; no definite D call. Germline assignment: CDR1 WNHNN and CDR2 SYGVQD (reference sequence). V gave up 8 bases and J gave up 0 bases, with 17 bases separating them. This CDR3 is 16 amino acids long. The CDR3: CASPSGVEISGNTIYF. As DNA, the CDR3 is TGCGCCAGCCCCTCGGGAGTGGAAATCTCTGGAAACACCATATATTTT.

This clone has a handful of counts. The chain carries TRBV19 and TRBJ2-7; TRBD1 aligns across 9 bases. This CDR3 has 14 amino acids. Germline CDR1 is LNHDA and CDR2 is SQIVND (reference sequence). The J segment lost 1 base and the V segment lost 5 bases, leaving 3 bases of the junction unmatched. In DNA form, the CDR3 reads TGTGCCAGTAGTGAACAGGGGGCATCCTACGAGCAGTACTTC. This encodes CASSEQGASYEQYF.

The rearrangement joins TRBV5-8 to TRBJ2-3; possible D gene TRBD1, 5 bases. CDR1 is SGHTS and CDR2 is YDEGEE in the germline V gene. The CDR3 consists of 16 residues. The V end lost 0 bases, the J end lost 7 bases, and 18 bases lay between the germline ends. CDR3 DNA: TGTGCCAGCAGCTTGGGGCCCGGACAAACGTTTTATACGCAGTATTTT. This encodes CASSLGPGQTFYTQYF.

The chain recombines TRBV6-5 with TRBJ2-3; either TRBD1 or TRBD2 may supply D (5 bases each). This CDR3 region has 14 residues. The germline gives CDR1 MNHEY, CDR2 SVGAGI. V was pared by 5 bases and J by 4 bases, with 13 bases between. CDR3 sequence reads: CASSIRDASDTQYF. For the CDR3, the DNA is TGTGCCAGCAGTATCCGGGACGCCTCAGATACGCAGTATTTT.

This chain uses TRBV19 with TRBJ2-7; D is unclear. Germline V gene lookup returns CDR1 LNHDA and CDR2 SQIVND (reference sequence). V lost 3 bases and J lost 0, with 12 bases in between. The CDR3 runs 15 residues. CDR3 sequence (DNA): TGTGCCAGTAGTATCGCCAGCCAGAGCTCCTACGAGCAGTACTTC. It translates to CASSIASQSSYEQYF. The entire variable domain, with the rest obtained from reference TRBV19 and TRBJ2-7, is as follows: DGGITQSPKYLFRKEGQNVTLSCEQNLNHDAMYWYRQDPGQGLRLIYYSQIVNDFQKGDIAEGYSVSREKKESFPLTVTSAQKNPTAFYLCASSIASQSSYEQYFGPGTRLTVT.

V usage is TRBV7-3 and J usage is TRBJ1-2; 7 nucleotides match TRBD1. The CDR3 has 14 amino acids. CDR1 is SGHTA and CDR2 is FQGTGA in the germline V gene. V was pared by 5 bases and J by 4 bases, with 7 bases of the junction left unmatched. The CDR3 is CASSLEGGGYGYTF. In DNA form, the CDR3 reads TGTGCCAGCAGCCTTGAAGGGGGCGGCTATGGCTACACCTTC.

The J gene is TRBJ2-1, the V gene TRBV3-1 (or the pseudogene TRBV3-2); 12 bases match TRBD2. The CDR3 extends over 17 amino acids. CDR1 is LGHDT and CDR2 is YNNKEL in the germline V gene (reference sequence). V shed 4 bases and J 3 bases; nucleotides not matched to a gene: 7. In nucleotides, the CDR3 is TGTGCCAGCAGCCCGACTAGCGGGAGCCCCCGCTACAATGAGCAGTTCTTC. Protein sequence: CASSPTSGSPRYNEQFF.

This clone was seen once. For the CDR3, the DNA is TGTGCCAGTAGTATTCTGGGGGGGGGAGACACTGAAGCTTTCTTT. Translating gives CASSILGGGDTEAFF. This chain joins TRBV19 and TRBJ1-1; D possibly corresponds to TRBD1 (5 bases). Germline V gene data show CDR1 as LNHDA and CDR2 as SQIVND (reference sequence). V dropped 3 bases and J dropped 3 bases, with 14 bases sitting between them. This CDR3 contains 15 residues.

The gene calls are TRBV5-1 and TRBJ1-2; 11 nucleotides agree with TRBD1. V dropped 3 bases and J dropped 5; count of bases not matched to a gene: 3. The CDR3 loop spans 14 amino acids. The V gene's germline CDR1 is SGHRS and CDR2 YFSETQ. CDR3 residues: CASSWDRGEYGYTF. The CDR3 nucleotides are TGCGCCAGCAGCTGGGACAGGGGGGAGTATGGCTACACCTTC.

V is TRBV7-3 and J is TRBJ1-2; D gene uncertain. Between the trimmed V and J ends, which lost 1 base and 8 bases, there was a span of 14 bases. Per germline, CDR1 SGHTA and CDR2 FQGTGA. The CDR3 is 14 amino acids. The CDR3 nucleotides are TGTGCCAGCAGCTTAAATCGTGACGTCGGGGGCTACACCTTC. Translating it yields CASSLNRDVGGYTF.

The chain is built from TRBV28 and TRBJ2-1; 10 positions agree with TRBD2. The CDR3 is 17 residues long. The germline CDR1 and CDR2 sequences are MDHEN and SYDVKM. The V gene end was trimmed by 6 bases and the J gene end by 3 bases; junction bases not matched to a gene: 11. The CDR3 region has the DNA TGTGCCAGCAGCCCTCCGGGACTAGCGAGTCTCTACAATGAGCAGTTCTTC. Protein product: CASSPPGLASLYNEQFF.

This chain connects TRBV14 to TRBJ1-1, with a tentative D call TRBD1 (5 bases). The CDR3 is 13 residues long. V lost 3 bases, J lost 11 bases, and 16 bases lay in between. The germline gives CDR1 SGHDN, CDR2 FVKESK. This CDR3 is CASSQGRRLGAFF. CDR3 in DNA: TGTGCCAGCAGCCAGGGACGGAGGCTTGGGGCTTTCTTT.

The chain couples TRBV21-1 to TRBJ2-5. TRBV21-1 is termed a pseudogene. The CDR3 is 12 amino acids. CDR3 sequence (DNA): TGTGCCAGCGGGGACGCCGAAGAGACCCAGTACTTC. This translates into CASGDAEETQYF.

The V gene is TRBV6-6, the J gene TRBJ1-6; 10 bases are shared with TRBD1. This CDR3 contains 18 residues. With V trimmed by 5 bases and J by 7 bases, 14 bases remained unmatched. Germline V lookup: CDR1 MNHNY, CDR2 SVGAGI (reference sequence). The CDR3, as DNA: TGTGCCAGCAGTCGACAGGGGGCGGACGGCGGTCGGAATTCACCCCTCCACTTT. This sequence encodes CASSRQGADGGRNSPLHF.

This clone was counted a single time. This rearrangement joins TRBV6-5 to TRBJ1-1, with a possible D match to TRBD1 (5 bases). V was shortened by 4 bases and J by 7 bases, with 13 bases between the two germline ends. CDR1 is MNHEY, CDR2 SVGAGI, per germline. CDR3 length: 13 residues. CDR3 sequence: CASSWGRGFEAFF. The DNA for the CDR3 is TGTGCCAGCAGTTGGGGACGCGGATTTGAAGCTTTCTTT.

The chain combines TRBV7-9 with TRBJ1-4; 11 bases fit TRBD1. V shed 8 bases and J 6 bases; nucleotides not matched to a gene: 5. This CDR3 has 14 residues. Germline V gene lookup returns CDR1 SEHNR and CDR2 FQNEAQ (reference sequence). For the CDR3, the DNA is TGTGCCAGCGGCAAGGGACAGGGGGATGAAAAACTGTTTTTT. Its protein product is CASGKGQGDEKLFF.

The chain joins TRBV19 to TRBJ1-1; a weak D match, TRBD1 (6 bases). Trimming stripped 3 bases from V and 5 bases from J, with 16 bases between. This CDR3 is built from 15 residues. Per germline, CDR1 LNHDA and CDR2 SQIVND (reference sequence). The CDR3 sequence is CASSIFGSQGTEAFF. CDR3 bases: TGTGCCAGTAGTATTTTCGGCAGCCAGGGGACTGAAGCTTTCTTT.

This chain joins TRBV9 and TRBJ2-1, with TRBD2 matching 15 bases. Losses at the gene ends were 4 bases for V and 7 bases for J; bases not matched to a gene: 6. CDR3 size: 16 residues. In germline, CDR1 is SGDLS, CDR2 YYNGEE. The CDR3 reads CASSPWGLAGGNEQFF. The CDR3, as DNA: TGTGCCAGCAGCCCCTGGGGACTAGCGGGAGGAAATGAGCAGTTCTTC.

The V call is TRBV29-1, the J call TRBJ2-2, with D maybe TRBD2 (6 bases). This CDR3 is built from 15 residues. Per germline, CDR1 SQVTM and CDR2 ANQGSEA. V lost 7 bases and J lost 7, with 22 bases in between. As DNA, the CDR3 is TGCAGCGCTACGGGGGTGGGAACCGGGAACGGGGAGCTGTTTTTT. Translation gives CSATGVGTGNGELFF.